This T cell receptor beta chain was recorded in a study of shared clonotypes between healthy human individuals. The study enrolled healthy HIV-negative adults without recent acute infections or vaccinations as donors. CCR7-negative CD45RA+ TemRA cells were pooled with CD45RO+ cells for CD8 memory. Study-level points and caveats: It was observed that roughly 5.4% of naive CD4 clonotypes were shared across a few donors.

Germline CDR1 and CDR2: SNHLY and FYNNEI. V was cut by 0 bases and J by 0 bases, with 2 bases left in between. The CDR3 is 14 amino acids. Replicate sorted-subset PCRs were loaded with around 200 ng DNA, about 30,000 T cell genomes. The repertoire was sequenced with immunoSEQ multiplex PCR; TCRdb's copy has only in-frame clones and lacks some. The table shows around 100,000 clones, with about 67% occurring only once. Comments on this clone: The antigen is not known.

The chain carries TRBV2 and TRBJ2-2; no clear D. The sequenced sample consisted of memory CD8+ T cells sorted from blood. Subset meaning: CD45RO+ cells pooled with CCR7-negative TemRA cells. The TCR originated in a woman in her twenties or thirties in good health. The CDR3 DNA follows: TGTGCCAGCAGTGAAGCTGCGAACACCGGGGAGCTGTTTTTT. This encodes CASSEAANTGELFF. The full variable domain, completed using reference TRBV2 and TRBJ2-2, is EPEVTQTPSHQVTQMGQEVILRCVPISNHLYFYWYRQILGQKVEFLVSFYNNEISEKSEIFDDQFSVERPDGSNFTLKIRSTKLEDSAMYFCASSEAANTGELFFGEGSRLTVL.